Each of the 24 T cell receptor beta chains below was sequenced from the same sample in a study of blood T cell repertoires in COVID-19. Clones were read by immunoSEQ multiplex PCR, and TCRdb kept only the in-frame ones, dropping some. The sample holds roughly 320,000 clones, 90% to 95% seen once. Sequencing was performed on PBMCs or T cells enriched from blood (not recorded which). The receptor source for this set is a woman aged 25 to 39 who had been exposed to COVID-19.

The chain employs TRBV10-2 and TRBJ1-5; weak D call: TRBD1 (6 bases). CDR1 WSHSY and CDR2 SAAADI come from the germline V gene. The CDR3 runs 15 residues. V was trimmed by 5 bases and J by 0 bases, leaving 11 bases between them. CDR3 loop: CASSPTGPSNQPQHF. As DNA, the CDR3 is TGCGCCAGCAGTCCGACAGGACCTAGCAATCAGCCCCAGCATTTT.

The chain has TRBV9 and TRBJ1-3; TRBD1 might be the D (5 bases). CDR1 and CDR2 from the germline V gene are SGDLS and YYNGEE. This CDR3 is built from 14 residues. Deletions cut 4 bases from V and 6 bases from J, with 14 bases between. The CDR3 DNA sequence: TGTGCCAGCAGCCAGACAGTTACAGCAAACACCATATATTTT. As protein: CASSQTVTANTIYF.

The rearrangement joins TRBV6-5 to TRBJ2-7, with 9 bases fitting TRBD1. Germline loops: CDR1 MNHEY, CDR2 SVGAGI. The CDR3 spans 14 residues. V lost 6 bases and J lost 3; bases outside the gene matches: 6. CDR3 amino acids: CASRTGQGLYEQYF. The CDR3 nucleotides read TGTGCCAGCAGGACGGGACAGGGCCTCTACGAGCAGTACTTC.

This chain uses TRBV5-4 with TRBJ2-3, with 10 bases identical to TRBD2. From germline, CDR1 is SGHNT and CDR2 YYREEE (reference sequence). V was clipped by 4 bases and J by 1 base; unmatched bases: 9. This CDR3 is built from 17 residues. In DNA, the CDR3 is TGTGCCAGCAGCCGAAAGCTAGCGGGGGCCCGCACAGATACGCAGTATTTT. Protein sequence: CASSRKLAGARTDTQYF. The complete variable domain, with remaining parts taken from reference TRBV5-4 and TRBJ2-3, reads ETGVTQSPTHLIKTRGQQVTLRCSSQSGHNTVSWYQQALGQGPQFIFQYYREEENGRGNFPPRFSGLQFPNYSSELNVNALELDDSALYLCASSRKLAGARTDTQYFGPGTRLTVL.

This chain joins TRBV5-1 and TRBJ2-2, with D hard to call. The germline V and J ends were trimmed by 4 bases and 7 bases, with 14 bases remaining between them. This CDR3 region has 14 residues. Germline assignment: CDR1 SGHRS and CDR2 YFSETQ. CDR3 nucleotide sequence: TGCGCCAGCAGCCCGACACTGAGCATCGGGGAGCTGTTTTTT. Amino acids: CASSPTLSIGELFF. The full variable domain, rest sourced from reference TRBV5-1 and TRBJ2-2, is KAGVTQTPRYLIKTRGQQVTLSCSPISGHRSVSWYQQTPGQGLQFLFEYFSETQRNKGNFPGRFSGRQFSNSRSEMNVSTLELGDSALYLCASSPTLSIGELFFGEGSRLTVL.

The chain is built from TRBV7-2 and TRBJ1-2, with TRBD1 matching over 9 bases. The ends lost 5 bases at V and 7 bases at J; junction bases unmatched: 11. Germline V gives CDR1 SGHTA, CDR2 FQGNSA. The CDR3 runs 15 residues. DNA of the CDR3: TGTGCCAGCAGCCAGGGACAGGGCTCAGATGGTGGCTACACCTTC. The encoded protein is CASSQGQGSDGGYTF.

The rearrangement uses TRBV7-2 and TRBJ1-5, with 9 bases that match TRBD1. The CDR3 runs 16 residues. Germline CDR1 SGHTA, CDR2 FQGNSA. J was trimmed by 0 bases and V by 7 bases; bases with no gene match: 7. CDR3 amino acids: CASKEQGALSNQPQHF. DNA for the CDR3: TGTGCCAGCAAGGAACAGGGGGCTCTTAGCAATCAGCCCCAGCATTTT.

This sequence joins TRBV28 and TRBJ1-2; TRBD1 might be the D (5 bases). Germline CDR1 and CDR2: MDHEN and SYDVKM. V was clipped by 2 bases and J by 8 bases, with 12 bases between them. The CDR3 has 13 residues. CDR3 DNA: TGTGCCAGCAGTTTAGGCAGGGTGCAAGGCTACACCTTC. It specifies CASSLGRVQGYTF.

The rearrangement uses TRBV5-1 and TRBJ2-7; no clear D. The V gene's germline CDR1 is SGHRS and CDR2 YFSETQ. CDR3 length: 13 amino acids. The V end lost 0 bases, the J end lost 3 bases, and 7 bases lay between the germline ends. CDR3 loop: CASSLAGNYEQYF. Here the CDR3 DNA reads TGCGCCAGCAGCTTGGCAGGCAACTACGAGCAGTACTTC.

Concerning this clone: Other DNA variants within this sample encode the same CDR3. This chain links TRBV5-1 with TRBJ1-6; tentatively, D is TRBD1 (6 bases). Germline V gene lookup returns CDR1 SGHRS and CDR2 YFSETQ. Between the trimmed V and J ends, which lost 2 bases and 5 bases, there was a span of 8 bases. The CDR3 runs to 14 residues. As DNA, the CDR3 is TGCGCCAGCAGCTTAGGACAGAATAATTCACCCCTCCACTTT. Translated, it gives CASSLGQNNSPLHF. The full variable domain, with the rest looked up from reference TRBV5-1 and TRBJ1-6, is KAGVTQTPRYLIKTRGQQVTLSCSPISGHRSVSWYQQTPGQGLQFLFEYFSETQRNKGNFPGRFSGRQFSNSRSEMNVSTLELGDSALYLCASSLGQNNSPLHFGNGTRLTVT.

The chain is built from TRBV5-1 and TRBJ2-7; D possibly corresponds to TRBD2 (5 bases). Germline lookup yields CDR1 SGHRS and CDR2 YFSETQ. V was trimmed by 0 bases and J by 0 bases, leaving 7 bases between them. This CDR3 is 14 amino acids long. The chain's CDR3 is CASSLAAVSYEQYF. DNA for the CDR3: TGCGCCAGCAGCTTGGCAGCGGTCTCCTACGAGCAGTACTTC.

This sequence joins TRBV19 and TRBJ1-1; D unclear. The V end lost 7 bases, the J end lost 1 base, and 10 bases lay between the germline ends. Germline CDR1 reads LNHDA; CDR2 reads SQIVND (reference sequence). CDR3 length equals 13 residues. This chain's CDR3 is CASMVDSNTEAFF. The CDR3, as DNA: TGTGCCAGTATGGTTGACTCGAACACTGAAGCTTTCTTT.

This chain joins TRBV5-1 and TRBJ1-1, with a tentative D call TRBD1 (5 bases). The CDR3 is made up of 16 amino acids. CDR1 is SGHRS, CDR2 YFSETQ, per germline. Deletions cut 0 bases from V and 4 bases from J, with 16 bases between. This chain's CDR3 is CASSLGLGPRPTEAFF. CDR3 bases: TGCGCCAGCAGCTTGGGCTTGGGGCCCAGGCCCACTGAAGCTTTCTTT.

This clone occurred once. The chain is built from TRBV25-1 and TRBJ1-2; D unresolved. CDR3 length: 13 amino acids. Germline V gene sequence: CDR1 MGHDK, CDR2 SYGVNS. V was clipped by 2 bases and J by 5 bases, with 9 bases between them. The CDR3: CASSEGYIYGYTF. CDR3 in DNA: TGTGCCAGCAGTGAAGGTTACATTTATGGCTACACCTTC.

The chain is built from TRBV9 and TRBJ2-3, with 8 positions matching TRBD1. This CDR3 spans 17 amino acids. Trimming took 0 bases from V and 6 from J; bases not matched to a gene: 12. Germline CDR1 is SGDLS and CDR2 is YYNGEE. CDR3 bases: TGTGCCAGCAGCGTAGCTCAGGGGGCGCTAACCGCGGATACGCAGTATTTT. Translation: CASSVAQGALTADTQYF.

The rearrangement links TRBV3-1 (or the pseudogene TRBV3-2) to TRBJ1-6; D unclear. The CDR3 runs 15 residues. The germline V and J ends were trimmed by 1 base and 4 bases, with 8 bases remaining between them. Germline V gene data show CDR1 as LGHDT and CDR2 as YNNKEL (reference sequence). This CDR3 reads CASSQVGQYNSPLHF. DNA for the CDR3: TGTGCCAGCAGCCAAGTTGGGCAGTATAATTCACCCCTCCACTTT.

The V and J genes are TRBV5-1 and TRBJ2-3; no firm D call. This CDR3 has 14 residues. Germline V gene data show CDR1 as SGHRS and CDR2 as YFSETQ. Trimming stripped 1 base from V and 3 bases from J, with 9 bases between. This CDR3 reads CASSLIPGTDTQYF. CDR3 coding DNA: TGCGCCAGCAGCTTGATCCCCGGGACAGATACGCAGTATTTT.

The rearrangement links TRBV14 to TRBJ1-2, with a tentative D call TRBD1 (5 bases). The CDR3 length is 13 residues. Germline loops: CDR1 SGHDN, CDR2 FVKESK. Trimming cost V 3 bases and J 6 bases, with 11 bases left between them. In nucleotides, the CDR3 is TGTGCCAGCAGCCAGCCCAGGGATCATGGCTACACCTTC. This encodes CASSQPRDHGYTF. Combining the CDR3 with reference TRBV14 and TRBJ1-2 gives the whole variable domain EAGVTQFPSHSVIEKGQTVTLRCDPISGHDNLYWYRRVMGKEIKFLLHFVKESKQDESGMPNNRFLAERTGGTYSTLKVQPAELEDSGVYFCASSQPRDHGYTFGSGTRLTVV.

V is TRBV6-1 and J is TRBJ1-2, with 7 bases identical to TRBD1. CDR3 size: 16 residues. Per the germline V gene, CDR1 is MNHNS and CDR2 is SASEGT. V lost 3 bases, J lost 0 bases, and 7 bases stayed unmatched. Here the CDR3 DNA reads TGTGCCAGCAGTGACCCGGGACAGTATACTAACTATGGCTACACCTTC. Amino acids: CASSDPGQYTNYGYTF.

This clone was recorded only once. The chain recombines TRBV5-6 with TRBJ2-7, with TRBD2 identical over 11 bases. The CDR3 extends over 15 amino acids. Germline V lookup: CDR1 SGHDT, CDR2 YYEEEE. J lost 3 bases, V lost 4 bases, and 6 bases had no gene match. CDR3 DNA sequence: TGTGCCAGCAGCGGCAGACTAGCGGGGCGCTACGAGCAGTACTTC. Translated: CASSGRLAGRYEQYF.

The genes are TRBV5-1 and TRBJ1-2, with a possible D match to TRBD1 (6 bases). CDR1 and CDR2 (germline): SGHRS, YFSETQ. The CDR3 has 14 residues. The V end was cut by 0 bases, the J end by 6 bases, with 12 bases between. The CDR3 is CASSLDGGGNGYTF. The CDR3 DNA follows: TGCGCCAGCAGCTTGGATGGGGGCGGTAATGGCTACACCTTC.

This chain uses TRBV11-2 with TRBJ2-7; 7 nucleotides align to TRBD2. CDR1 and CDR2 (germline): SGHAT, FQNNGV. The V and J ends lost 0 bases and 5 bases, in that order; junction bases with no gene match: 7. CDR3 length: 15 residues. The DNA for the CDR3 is TGTGCCAGCAGCTTAGAGGTGCGGGGGATCCACGAGCAGTACTTC. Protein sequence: CASSLEVRGIHEQYF. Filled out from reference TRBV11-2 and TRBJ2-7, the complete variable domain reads EAGVAQSPRYKIIEKRQSVAFWCNPISGHATLYWYQQILGQGPKLLIQFQNNGVVDDSQLPKDRFSAERLKGVDSTLKIQPAKLEDSAVYLCASSLEVRGIHEQYFGPGTRLTVT.

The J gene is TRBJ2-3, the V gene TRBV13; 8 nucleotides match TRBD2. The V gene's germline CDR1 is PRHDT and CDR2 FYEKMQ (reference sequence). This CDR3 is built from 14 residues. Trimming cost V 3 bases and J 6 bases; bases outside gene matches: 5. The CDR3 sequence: CASSFRGGFDTQYF. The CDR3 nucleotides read TGTGCCAGCAGCTTCCGGGGGGGCTTCGATACGCAGTATTTT.

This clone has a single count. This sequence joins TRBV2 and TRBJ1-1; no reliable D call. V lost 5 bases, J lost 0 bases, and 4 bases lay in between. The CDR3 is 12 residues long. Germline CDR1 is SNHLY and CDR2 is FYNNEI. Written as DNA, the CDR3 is TGTGCCAGCAGTACGGTGAACACTGAAGCTTTCTTT. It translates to CASSTVNTEAFF.